The rows below give T cell receptor beta chains drawn from one sample of a study of metastatic and nonmetastatic thyroid tumors. TCRdb re-processed the PCR reads through MiXCR. The sample shows 55,000 or so clones, roughly a sixth of them seen only once. The sample taken for sequencing was blood. The receptors were sampled from a female donor with papillary thyroid cancer or a benign thyroid nodule (not recorded which). Some clones in this sample may be carry-over from other donors' samples. Each CDR3 is given with its conserved first and last residue. Fields, in order: J gene, D gene, clone size, V gene, CDR3 DNA, CDR3 protein. The D gene is left open where the match is weak. The size field is filled for only some rows; it gives once, few, many or a size class.

J: TRBJ1-2
D: TRBD1
size: many
V: TRBV11-1
DNA: TGTGCCAGCAGCTCAACCCAGGGGGCGACGGACTATGGCTACACCTTC
CDR3: CASSSTQGATDYGYTF

J: TRBJ1-3
D: .
size: many
V: TRBV28
DNA: TGTGCCACCAGGGGAGATGGAAACACCATATATTTT
CDR3: CATRGDGNTIYF

J: TRBJ1-1
D: .
size: many
V: TRBV2
DNA: TGTGCCAGCAGTGAAGGGCAGCTGAACACTGAAGCTTTCTTT
CDR3: CASSEGQLNTEAFF

J: TRBJ2-2
D: TRBD2
size: .
V: TRBV20-1
DNA: TGCAGTGATAGAGATCGTGCGGGAGCGGGAGACGGGGAGCTGTTTTTT
CDR3: CSDRDRAGAGDGELFF

J: TRBJ2-7
D: .
size: many
V: TRBV18
DNA: TGTGCCAGCTCACCATCTCAGGACAGCTCCTACGAGCAGTACTTC
CDR3: CASSPSQDSSYEQYF

J: TRBJ1-2
D: .
size: many
V: TRBV20-1
DNA: TGCAGTGCCCTATATCGGGTCAACTATGGCTACACCTTC
CDR3: CSALYRVNYGYTF

J: TRBJ2-7
D: .
size: many
V: TRBV5-1
DNA: TGCGCCAGCAGCTTGACCAGGGGGGGGGACGAGCAGTACTTC
CDR3: CASSLTRGGDEQYF

J: TRBJ2-3
D: TRBD2
size: many
V: TRBV6-1
DNA: TGTGCCAGCAGCGACCTCATAGCGGGAGGAGGCGATACGCAGTATTTT
CDR3: CASSDLIAGGGDTQYF

J: TRBJ1-2
D: TRBD1
size: .
V: TRBV7-9
DNA: TGTGCCAGCAGCTTAGCCGGACAGGCCTTATATGTCTACACCTTC
CDR3: CASSLAGQALYVYTF

J: TRBJ1-2
D: .
size: many
V: TRBV29-1
DNA: TGCAGCGTTGAAACAGCTTTATCTAATATTAACTATGGCTACACCTTC
CDR3: CSVETALSNINYGYTF

J: TRBJ2-7
D: .
size: once
V: TRBV7-8
DNA: TGTTCCAGCAGCCATCTCGCGGAGGCCTACTACGAGCAGTACTTC
CDR3: CSSSHLAEAYYEQYF

J: TRBJ2-3
D: TRBD2
size: .
V: TRBV7-3
DNA: TGTGCCAGCAGCTTAATAAGAACGGGGACTAGCGGGAGGGGCACAGATACGCAGTATTTT
CDR3: CASSLIRTGTSGRGTDTQYF

J: TRBJ1-5
D: .
size: few
V: TRBV27
DNA: TGTGCCAGCAGTGTGACTGCAACTTATAGCAATCAGCCCCAGCATTTT
CDR3: CASSVTATYSNQPQHF

J: TRBJ1-5
D: .
size: .
V: TRBV28
DNA: TGTGCCAGCAGTTTTAGAGTAACGCCCCAGCATTTT
CDR3: CASSFRVTPQHF

J: TRBJ2-1
D: .
size: .
V: TRBV30
DNA: TGTGCCGCGGGCTCCTACAATGAGCAGTTCTTC
CDR3: CAAGSYNEQFF

J: TRBJ2-2
D: .
size: .
V: TRBV29-1
DNA: TGCAGCGTGCCTTGGTGCCCCGGGGAGCTGTTTTTT
CDR3: CSVPWCPGELFF

J: TRBJ2-2
D: TRBD1
size: few
V: TRBV12-3/TRBV12-4
DNA: TGTGCCAGCAGTTCACGGGACAGAACCACCGGGTATCTGTTTTTT
CDR3: CASSSRDRTTGYLFF

J: TRBJ2-7
D: .
size: few
V: TRBV6-5
DNA: TGTGCCAGCAGTTGGGGACACTCCTACGAGCAGTACTTC
CDR3: CASSWGHSYEQYF

J: TRBJ1-2
D: .
size: many
V: TRBV19
DNA: TGTGCCAGTAGTACCAAGACCAAAGCTAACTATGGCTACACCTTC
CDR3: CASSTKTKANYGYTF

J: TRBJ1-2
D: .
size: many
V: TRBV7-9
DNA: TGTGCCAGCAGCTTATTAGCTAACTATGGCTACACCTTC
CDR3: CASSLLANYGYTF

J: TRBJ1-5
D: .
size: many
V: TRBV5-6
DNA: TGTGCCAGCAGCCTAGGGCTTAGCAATCAGCCCCAGCATTTT
CDR3: CASSLGLSNQPQHF

J: TRBJ2-5
D: TRBD2
size: many
V: TRBV3-1
DNA: TGTGCCAGCAGCCAAGCTGGCGGGAGGGCCGAGACCCAGTACTTC
CDR3: CASSQAGGRAETQYF

J: TRBJ1-2
D: .
size: few
V: TRBV27
DNA: TGTGCCAGTAGTCCTCGGACACAAAGCCTTAGCTATGTCTACACCTTC
CDR3: CASSPRTQSLSYVYTF